A single count supports the clone carrying this TCR beta chain. Germline values: CDR1 MGHRA, CDR2 YSYEKL. The CDR3 spans 17 residues. The V gene end was trimmed by 1 base and the J gene end by 5 bases; junction bases not matched to a gene: 12. This sample is part of a study of blood T cell repertoires in COVID-19. Per the original methods: Amplification with reference gene primers provided the estimates of nucleated cell counts. Data came from immunoSEQ multiplex PCR; TCRdb stores just in-frame clones and leaves some out. The V and J calls and the clone size are those of that table, but D and trimming were determined from the DNA. The data show 320,000 or so clones, with around 85% seen just once and about 1.9% held by the top ten.

This clonotype was sampled from a woman in her 30s who had been exposed to COVID-19. The V gene is TRBV4-1, the J gene TRBJ2-5; 8 bases map to TRBD1. The sample comprised PBMCs or T cells enriched from blood (not recorded which). In DNA form, the CDR3 reads TGCGCCAGCAGCCAAGGTCCGGGGACAGGCGGTCGGGAGACCCAGTACTTC. It specifies CASSQGPGTGGRETQYF.